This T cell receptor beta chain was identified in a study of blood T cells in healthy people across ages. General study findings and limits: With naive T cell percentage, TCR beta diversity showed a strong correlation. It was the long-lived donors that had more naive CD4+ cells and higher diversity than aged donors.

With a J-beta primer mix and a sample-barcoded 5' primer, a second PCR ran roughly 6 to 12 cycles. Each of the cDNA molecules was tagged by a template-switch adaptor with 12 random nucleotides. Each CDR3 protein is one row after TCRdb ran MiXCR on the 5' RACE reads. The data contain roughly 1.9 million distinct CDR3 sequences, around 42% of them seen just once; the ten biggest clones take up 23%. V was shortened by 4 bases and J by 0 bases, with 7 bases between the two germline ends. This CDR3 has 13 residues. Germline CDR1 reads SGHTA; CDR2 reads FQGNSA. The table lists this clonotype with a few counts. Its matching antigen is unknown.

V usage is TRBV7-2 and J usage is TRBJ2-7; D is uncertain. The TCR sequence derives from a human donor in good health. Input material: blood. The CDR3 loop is CASSSSASYEQYF. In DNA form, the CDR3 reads TGTGCCAGCAGCTCTTCGGCCTCCTACGAGCAGTACTTC. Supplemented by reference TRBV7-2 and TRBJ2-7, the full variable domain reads GAGVSQSPSNKVTEKGKDVELRCDPISGHTALYWYRQSLGQGLEFLIYFQGNSAPDKSGLPSDRFSAERTGGSVSTLTIQRTQQEDSAVYLCASSSSASYEQYFGPGTRLTVT.